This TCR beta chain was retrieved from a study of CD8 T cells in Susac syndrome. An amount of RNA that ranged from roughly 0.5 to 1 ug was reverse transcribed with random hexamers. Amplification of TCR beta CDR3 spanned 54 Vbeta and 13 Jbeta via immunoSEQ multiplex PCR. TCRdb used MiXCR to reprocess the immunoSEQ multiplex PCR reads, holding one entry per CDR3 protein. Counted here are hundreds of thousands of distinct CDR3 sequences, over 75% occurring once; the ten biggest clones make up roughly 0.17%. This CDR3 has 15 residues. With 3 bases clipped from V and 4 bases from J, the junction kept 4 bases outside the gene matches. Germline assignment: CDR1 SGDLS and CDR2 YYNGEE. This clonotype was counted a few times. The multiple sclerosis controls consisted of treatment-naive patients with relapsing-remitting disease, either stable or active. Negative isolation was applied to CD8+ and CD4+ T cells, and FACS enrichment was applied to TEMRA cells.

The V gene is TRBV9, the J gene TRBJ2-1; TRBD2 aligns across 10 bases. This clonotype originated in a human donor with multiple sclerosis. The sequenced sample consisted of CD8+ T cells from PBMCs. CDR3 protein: CASSAGLAAYNEQFF. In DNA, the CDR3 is TGTGCCAGCAGCGCCGGACTAGCGGCTTACAATGAGCAGTTCTTC.